The 26 T cell receptor beta chains below all came from one sample that was sequenced in a study of blood T cell repertoires in COVID-19. Sequencing was performed with immunoSEQ multiplex PCR; in TCRdb, only in-frame clones are kept and a portion is missing. The sample records 230,000 or so clones, about nine tenths being singletons. What was sequenced was PBMCs or T cells enriched from blood (not recorded which). Receptors were obtained from a middle-aged woman with acute COVID-19.

The CDR3 here is CASSQEQVGGELFF. CDR3 nucleotides: TGCGCCAGCAGCCAAGAACAGGTGGGCGGGGAGCTGTTTTTT. The gene calls are TRBV4-3 and TRBJ2-2; D is possibly TRBD1 (5 bases). Germline V gene data show CDR1 as LGHNA and CDR2 as YSLEER. The CDR3 sequence is 14 residues long. V was cut by 0 bases and J by 7 bases, with 9 bases left in between.

The chain employs TRBV3-1 (or the pseudogene TRBV3-2) and TRBJ2-1, with a tentative D call TRBD2 (5 bases). V was clipped by 6 bases and J by 2 bases, with 14 bases between them. Germline CDR1 reads LGHDT; CDR2 reads YNNKEL (reference sequence). The CDR3 length is 15 residues. The CDR3 loop reads CASRQLDGTYNEQFF. The CDR3 DNA sequence: TGTGCCAGCAGGCAACTTGACGGGACCTACAATGAGCAGTTCTTC.

This sequence joins TRBV3-1 (or the pseudogene TRBV3-2) and TRBJ2-3, with unresolved D. CDR1 and CDR2 (germline): LGHDT, YNNKEL (reference sequence). The CDR3 is made up of 11 amino acids. V lost 0 bases, J lost 8 bases, and 3 bases lay in between. CDR3 amino acids: CASSQDSTQYF. Here the CDR3 DNA reads TGTGCCAGCAGCCAAGACTCTACGCAGTATTTT.

CDR3 loop: CASSPPGTIATQYF. The CDR3, as DNA: TGTGCCAGCTCACCACCGGGGACAATCGCGACCCAGTACTTC. The chain recombines TRBV18 with TRBJ2-5; weak D call: TRBD1 (6 bases). Germline CDR1 is KGHSH and CDR2 is LQKENI. The germline V and J ends were trimmed by 0 bases and 7 bases, with 12 bases remaining between them. The CDR3 is 14 amino acids.

The CDR3 bases are TGTGCCAGCAGTTACGTCTGGAACACCGGGGAGCTGTTTTTT. It specifies CASSYVWNTGELFF. The chain uses TRBV6-2 or TRBV6-3 and TRBJ2-2; D is unresolved. V was pared by 2 bases and J by 1 base, with 5 bases between. Germline values: CDR1 MNHEY, CDR2 SVGEGT. The CDR3 totals 14 residues.

This chain joins TRBV18 and TRBJ1-5, with 9 bases that match TRBD1. Germline CDR1 and CDR2: KGHSH and LQKENI. This CDR3 has 17 amino acids. J lost 5 bases, V lost 2 bases, and 10 bases had no gene match. CDR3 protein: CASSPGNRGRMDQPQHF. The DNA of the CDR3 is TGTGCCAGCTCACCAGGTAACAGGGGGCGCATGGATCAGCCCCAGCATTTT.

In this sample, this clone turned up once. Written as DNA, the CDR3 is TGCGCCAGCAGCTTGGGACTAGCGGGGGAAGCCGGGGAGCTGTTTTTT. This codes for CASSLGLAGEAGELFF. The V and J genes are TRBV5-1 and TRBJ2-2; 12 positions agree with TRBD2. The V and J ends lost 0 bases and 6 bases, in that order; junction bases with no gene match: 3. CDR3 length: 16 residues. Germline CDR1 is SGHRS and CDR2 is YFSETQ.

This chain connects TRBV2 to TRBJ1-3; D gene uncertain. The CDR3 is 15 residues long. The germline gives CDR1 SNHLY, CDR2 FYNNEI. The ends were cut back, 6 bases at V and 4 bases at J, with 16 bases in the middle. The CDR3 region is CASSAGPNPGNTIYF. The CDR3 coding sequence is TGTGCCAGCAGCGCCGGTCCTAACCCCGGAAACACCATATATTTT.

This clone was counted between two and nine times. The V gene is TRBV9, the J gene TRBJ1-1; D gene ambiguous. This CDR3 comprises 16 residues. CDR1 and CDR2 from the germline V gene are SGDLS and YYNGEE. Trimming left V 1 base short and J 0 bases short, with 13 bases between. The CDR3 coding sequence is TGTGCCAGCAGCGTAAGTCATAGACAAGTGAACACTGAAGCTTTCTTT. It yields the protein CASSVSHRQVNTEAFF.

The V and J genes are TRBV23-1 and TRBJ1-2; a possible D gene is TRBD1 (6 bases). TRBV23-1 qualifies as an ORF whose function is uncertain. The V end was cut by 0 bases, the J end by 6 bases, with 14 bases between. The CDR3 contains 15 residues. CDR3 in DNA: TGCGCCAGCAGTCAATCGTTTAGTCAGGGGAATGGCTACACCTTC. Protein sequence: CASSQSFSQGNGYTF.

The genes are TRBV27 and TRBJ1-4; D possibly corresponds to TRBD1 (5 bases). V was shortened by 3 bases and J by 2 bases, with 10 bases between the two germline ends. This CDR3 region has 15 residues. Per germline, CDR1 MNHEY and CDR2 SMNVEV (reference sequence). CDR3 nucleotide sequence: TGTGCCAGCAGTTTGTTCAGGGCGACTAATGAAAAACTGTTTTTT. Encoded protein: CASSLFRATNEKLFF.

Here the CDR3 reads CASKGTVDRIYPLYGYTF. The CDR3 DNA reads TGTGCCAGCAAAGGAACAGTGGACAGAATTTACCCCCTCTATGGCTACACCTTC. This chain joins TRBV5-6 and TRBJ1-2, with a weak D call TRBD1 (6 bases). Trimming removed 6 bases at V and 4 bases at J, with 28 bases between. The CDR3 has 18 residues. Germline V gene data show CDR1 as SGHDT and CDR2 as YYEEEE.

V usage is TRBV3-1 (or the pseudogene TRBV3-2) and J usage is TRBJ2-4; D perhaps matches TRBD1 (5 bases). This CDR3 contains 15 residues. The germline V and J ends were trimmed by 4 bases and 8 bases, with 18 bases remaining between them. CDR1 and CDR2 (germline): LGHDT, YNNKEL (reference sequence). DNA for the CDR3: TGTGCCAGCAGCCCCAGAGACTTAGGGGCGGACATTCAGTACTTC. Its translation: CASSPRDLGADIQYF.

This clone was recorded a few times. The chain uses TRBV4-1 and TRBJ2-2; D perhaps matches TRBD1 (5 bases). V dropped 6 bases and J dropped 0 bases, with 11 bases sitting between them. The CDR3 runs to 15 residues. CDR1 and CDR2 (germline): MGHRA, YSYEKL. CDR3 DNA sequence: TGCGCCAGCAGTCTGACAGCCGCGAACACCGGGGAGCTGTTTTTT. It translates to CASSLTAANTGELFF.

The chain carries TRBV5-1 and TRBJ1-1; no reliable D call. The CDR3 is made up of 15 amino acids. Germline CDR1 and CDR2: SGHRS and YFSETQ. Trimming took 0 bases from V and 1 from J, leaving 10 bases between them. The CDR3 protein is CASSLGWAENTEAFF. CDR3 nucleotide sequence: TGCGCCAGCAGCTTGGGATGGGCAGAGAACACTGAAGCTTTCTTT. The variable domain in full, with the rest retrieved from reference TRBV5-1 and TRBJ1-1, is KAGVTQTPRYLIKTRGQQVTLSCSPISGHRSVSWYQQTPGQGLQFLFEYFSETQRNKGNFPGRFSGRQFSNSRSEMNVSTLELGDSALYLCASSLGWAENTEAFFGQGTRLTVV.

This rearrangement joins TRBV18 to TRBJ2-1; perhaps TRBD1 as D (5 bases). CDR3 length: 14 amino acids. V was pared by 5 bases and J by 15 bases, with 23 bases between. CDR1 KGHSH and CDR2 LQKENI come from the germline V gene. The CDR3 loop is CASSSTTGSAGLFF. Here the CDR3 DNA reads TGTGCCAGCTCATCTACAACAGGTTCGGCCGGTTTGTTCTTC.

This clone was detected a few times. The chain is built from TRBV4-1 and TRBJ2-1; the D gene is possibly TRBD1 (6 bases). This CDR3 is 13 amino acids long. Trimming took 3 bases from V and 8 from J, leaving 11 bases between them. Germline CDR1 is MGHRA and CDR2 is YSYEKL. CDR3 coding DNA: TGCGCCAGCAGCCAGGCACAGGGCTATGAGCAGTTCTTC. Protein product: CASSQAQGYEQFF.

The chain couples TRBV6-2 or TRBV6-3 to TRBJ2-2; 8 bases are shared with TRBD2. Germline assignment: CDR1 MNHEY and CDR2 SVGEGT. The CDR3 is 16 amino acids. V was clipped by 6 bases and J by 4 bases; unmatched bases: 10. The CDR3 sequence is CASSEPGLATTGELFF. DNA for the CDR3: TGTGCCAGCAGCGAACCCGGACTAGCTACCACCGGGGAGCTGTTTTTT.

The count of this clone is one. J is TRBJ2-5 and V is TRBV5-6; 9 bases are a match to TRBD1. Looked up from germline, CDR1 is SGHDT and CDR2 is YYEEEE. J gave up 2 bases and V 2 bases, and 7 bases lay outside the gene matches. CDR3 size: 16 residues. CDR3 amino acids: CASSFFGTGLQETQYF. The CDR3 DNA follows: TGTGCCAGCAGCTTCTTCGGGACAGGGCTACAAGAGACCCAGTACTTC.

J is TRBJ1-1 and V is TRBV5-6; TRBD1 matches at 9 bases. V lost 4 bases to trimming and J lost 11 bases; unmatched junction nucleotides: 15. CDR1 is SGHDT, CDR2 YYEEEE, per germline. CDR3 length: 15 amino acids. The CDR3 bases are TGTGCCAGCAGCCCCGAAAGGACAGGGGAAATGATGGCTTTCTTT. It is translated as CASSPERTGEMMAFF.

This rearrangement joins TRBV7-9 to TRBJ2-4; a possible D gene is TRBD1 (5 bases). The V end was cut by 0 bases, the J end by 0 bases, with 9 bases between. This CDR3 is built from 16 residues. Per germline, CDR1 SEHNR and CDR2 FQNEAQ (reference sequence). The CDR3 DNA reads as TGTGCCAGCAGCTTAGCACCAGGGAAAGCCAAAAACATTCAGTACTTC. As protein: CASSLAPGKAKNIQYF.

This clone was picked up one time. The chain joins TRBV9 to TRBJ1-5; D is perhaps TRBD1 (5 bases). Germline CDR1 is SGDLS and CDR2 is YYNGEE. The CDR3 runs 15 residues. V lost 4 bases to trimming and J lost 0 bases, with 11 bases between them. CDR3 in DNA: TGTGCCAGCAGCATTGACAGCAATAGCAATCAGCCCCAGCATTTT. Encoded protein: CASSIDSNSNQPQHF.

The chain uses TRBV9 and TRBJ1-1, with 8 positions matching TRBD1. Germline-derived CDR1 and CDR2 are SGDLS and YYNGEE. The CDR3 consists of 15 residues. The V gene end was trimmed by 0 bases and the J gene end by 2 bases; junction bases not matched to a gene: 3. DNA of the CDR3: TGTGCCAGCAGCGTAGGGACAGGGCCTAACACTGAAGCTTTCTTT. Translating gives CASSVGTGPNTEAFF.

Here the CDR3 reads CASSSRTGPTGELFF. The CDR3 DNA reads TGTGCCAGCAGCTCCCGGACAGGGCCCACCGGGGAGCTGTTTTTT. The rearrangement uses TRBV7-6 and TRBJ2-2; the match to TRBD1 covers 8 bases. The trim removed 4 bases at V and 4 bases at J, leaving 5 bases unmatched. The germline V gene has CDR1 SGHVS and CDR2 FNYEAQ. CDR3 length: 15 residues.

This chain uses TRBV5-4 with TRBJ1-1; D not certain. Germline CDR1 SGHNT, CDR2 YYREEE (reference sequence). This CDR3 region has 13 residues. The V end was cut by 1 base, the J end by 3 bases, with 7 bases between. CDR3 DNA: TGTGCCAGCAGCTTGACCGGGGACACTGAAGCTTTCTTT. Protein: CASSLTGDTEAFF. Combining the CDR3 with reference TRBV5-4 and TRBJ1-1 gives the whole variable domain ETGVTQSPTHLIKTRGQQVTLRCSSQSGHNTVSWYQQALGQGPQFIFQYYREEENGRGNFPPRFSGLQFPNYSSELNVNALELDDSALYLCASSLTGDTEAFFGQGTRLTVV.

The chain has TRBV13 and TRBJ2-3, with a possible D match to TRBD1 (6 bases). The CDR3 sequence is 16 residues long. Trimming took off 2 bases at V and 4 bases at J, with 16 bases between the two ends. Germline V lookup: CDR1 PRHDT, CDR2 FYEKMQ (reference sequence). This chain's CDR3 is CASSLNFRGSPDTQYF. CDR3 coding DNA: TGTGCCAGCAGCTTAAACTTTAGGGGGTCCCCAGATACGCAGTATTTT.